Shown below are 5 T cell receptor beta chains from a single sample sequenced in a study. TCRdb passed the reads through MiXCR, listing each CDR3 protein once. The table has some 3,500 distinct CDR3 sequences, roughly 10% seen once. Sequenced sample: CD4+ T cells from synovial fluid. These TCRs come from a human donor with rheumatoid arthritis.

This chain uses TRBV20-1 with TRBJ2-1, with 7 bases fitting TRBD2. The germline V gene encodes CDR1 DFQATT and CDR2 SNEGSKA (reference sequence). CDR3 length equals 13 residues. The J segment lost 1 base and the V segment lost 5 bases, leaving 2 bases of the junction unmatched. CDR3 bases: TGCAGTGCTCAAGCGGGGTCCTACAATGAGCAGTTCTTC. As protein: CSAQAGSYNEQFF.

Of note for this clonotype: A clone one base away is much larger, so this may be a read error. The genes are TRBV7-3 and TRBJ2-3, with D unclear. The CDR3 extends over 14 amino acids. Germline assignment: CDR1 SGHTA and CDR2 FQGTGA. The CDR3 loop is CVSSLSPSTDTQYF. The CDR3 nucleotides are TGTGTCAGCAGCTTAAGTCCTAGCACAGATACGCAGTATTTT.

By proportion, this clonotype is medium-sized (0.01 to 0.1%). The J gene is TRBJ2-1, the V gene TRBV5-1; 12 bases fit TRBD2. Germline CDR1 is SGHRS and CDR2 is YFSETQ. The CDR3 sequence is 15 residues long. Unmatched junction bases numbered 4, after V lost 0 bases and J lost 9 bases. The CDR3 DNA reads TGCGCCAGCAGCTTGGGGGGGACTAGCGGGCCTGAGCAGTTCTTC. This codes for CASSLGGTSGPEQFF.

This clonotype has a handful of counts. The gene calls are TRBV6-6 and TRBJ2-5, with TRBD2 identical over 10 bases. With V trimmed by 2 bases and J by 4 bases, 10 bases remained unmatched. Germline CDR1 and CDR2: MNHNY and SVGAGI (reference sequence). The CDR3 runs 17 residues. CDR3 residues: CASSYGEAGGPGETQYF. As DNA, the CDR3 is TGTGCCAGCAGTTACGGTGAAGCGGGAGGGCCGGGAGAGACCCAGTACTTC.

This clonotype is medium-sized (0.01 to 0.1%) in the sample. The chain joins TRBV7-2 to TRBJ2-2, with 7 bases identical to TRBD1. Losses at the gene ends were 5 bases for V and 6 bases for J; bases not matched to a gene: 12. The CDR3 consists of 16 residues. Germline values: CDR1 SGHTA, CDR2 FQGNSA. Written as DNA, the CDR3 is TGTGCCAGCAGCCGGGTCAGTGGGCAGGGGGCCGGGGAGCTGTTTTTT. As protein: CASSRVSGQGAGELFF.